This T cell receptor (beta chain) came from a study of T cell repertoires in cytomegalovirus infection. Study-level information: An indication of both CMV infection and matching HLA type came from public TCR beta signatures. Study outcomes and limitations: Dominant in the ex vivo response were TCR beta clonotypes restricted by HLA-C and specific for CMV.

TCRdb used MiXCR to reprocess the reads, holding one entry per CDR3 protein. This sample carries about 24,000 distinct CDR3 sequences, 20% to 25% of them seen once, and the ten largest clones take roughly nine tenths. A remark on this clonotype: Its target is unknown.

The V end lost 6 bases, the J end lost 11 bases, and 17 bases lay between the germline ends. Per the germline V gene, CDR1 is MNHEY and CDR2 is SVGEGT. The CDR3 sequence is 14 residues long. The material sequenced was CD8+ T cells from cultured PBMCs, taken from culture after CMV antigen stimulation. The receptor comes from a human donor in good health (CMV status not recorded). Some clones in this sample may be carry-over from other donors' samples. This chain links TRBV6-2 or TRBV6-3 with TRBJ1-6; D is possibly TRBD1 (5 bases). CDR3 residues: CASSFSVVGAPLHF. CDR3 nucleotides: TGTGCCAGCAGCTTCTCCGTCGTAGGGGCACCCCTCCACTTT.